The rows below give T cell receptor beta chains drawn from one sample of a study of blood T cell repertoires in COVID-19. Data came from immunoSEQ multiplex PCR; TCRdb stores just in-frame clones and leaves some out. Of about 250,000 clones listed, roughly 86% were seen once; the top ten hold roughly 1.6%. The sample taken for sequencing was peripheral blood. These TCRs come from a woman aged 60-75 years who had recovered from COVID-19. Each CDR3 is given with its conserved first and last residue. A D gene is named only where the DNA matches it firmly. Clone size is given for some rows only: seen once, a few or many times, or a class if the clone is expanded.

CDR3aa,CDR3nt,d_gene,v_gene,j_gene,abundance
CASSPGTSGETDTQYF,TGTGCCAGCAGCCCCGGGACTAGCGGGGAAACAGATACGCAGTATTTT,TRBD2,TRBV11-3,TRBJ2-3,-
CSVDIGAYNEQFF,TGCAGCGTTGATATAGGGGCGTACAATGAGCAGTTCTTC,-,TRBV29-1,TRBJ2-1,-
CASTEIRAGNSSPLHF,TGTGCCAGCACCGAGATCCGGGCAGGGAATTCATCACCCCTCCACTTT,-,TRBV11-2,TRBJ1-6,few
CAISPGRGSYEQYF,TGTGCCATCAGCCCGGGACGGGGGTCCTACGAGCAGTACTTC,-,TRBV10-3,TRBJ2-7,-
CASSVEGDYLNEQFF,TGTGCCAGCAGCGTAGAAGGGGACTACCTCAATGAGCAGTTCTTC,TRBD2,TRBV9,TRBJ2-1,-
CASTAGGPPDEQYF,TGTGCCAGCACCGCGGGGGGGCCTCCGGACGAGCAGTACTTC,TRBD2,TRBV28,TRBJ2-7,-
CARTTGKGDQPQHF,TGTGCCAGAACGACAGGGAAGGGGGATCAGCCCCAGCATTTT,TRBD1,TRBV2,TRBJ1-5,-
CSAIHQETQYF,TGCAGTGCCATTCACCAAGAGACCCAGTACTTC,-,TRBV20-1,TRBJ2-5,-
CASSPLAGAYTEAFF,TGTGCCAGCAGCCCCCTGGCGGGGGCCTACACTGAAGCTTTCTTT,-,TRBV7-2,TRBJ1-1,-
CASSYPLAEAFF,TGTGCCAGCAGTTACCCGCTAGCAGAAGCTTTCTTT,-,TRBV6-2/TRBV6-3,TRBJ1-1,-
CASSLGAFRYTQYF,TGTGCCAGCAGTTTAGGGGCGTTTAGATATACGCAGTATTTT,-,TRBV27,TRBJ2-3,once
CASSPRVGGEAFF,TGCGCCAGCAGCCCCAGGGTAGGGGGTGAAGCTTTCTTT,-,TRBV5-1,TRBJ1-1,-
CASSLGPQDNSPLHF,TGCGCCAGCAGCCTGGGGCCCCAGGATAATTCACCCCTCCACTTT,-,TRBV5-1,TRBJ1-6,-
CASSLSSGGLQETQYF,TGCGCCAGCAGCTTGTCGTCAGGGGGCCTCCAAGAGACCCAGTACTTC,TRBD1,TRBV5-1,TRBJ2-5,-
CASSYSVNNEQFF,TGTGCCAGCAGTTACTCCGTAAACAATGAGCAGTTCTTC,-,TRBV6-6,TRBJ2-1,-
CASNLQRNTEAFF,TGTGCCAGCAACTTACAGAGGAACACTGAAGCTTTCTTT,-,TRBV5-5,TRBJ1-1,-
CASSLTGNQPQHF,TGTGCCAGCAGTTTAACAGGGAATCAGCCCCAGCATTTT,-,TRBV28,TRBJ1-5,-
CASSVDSGSGFLETQYF,TGTGCCAGCAGCGTAGATTCCGGATCGGGGTTTTTGGAGACCCAGTACTTC,-,TRBV9,TRBJ2-5,-
CASSLAPPGDSNQPQHF,TGTGCCAGCAGCTTAGCCCCCCCAGGGGATAGCAATCAGCCCCAGCATTTT,-,TRBV7-6,TRBJ1-5,-
CASSVVERGPGMETQYF,TGTGCCAGCAGCGTAGTTGAGCGGGGGCCCGGGATGGAGACCCAGTACTTC,TRBD2,TRBV9,TRBJ2-5,-
CASSLSSDNYGYTF,TGTGCCAGCAGCTTGTCGTCAGATAACTATGGCTACACCTTC,-,TRBV5-5,TRBJ1-2,-
CASSSDGGKADTQYF,TGTGCCAGCAGCTCCGACGGGGGGAAGGCAGATACGCAGTATTTT,TRBD2,TRBV7-2,TRBJ2-3,-
CSASPPLRGPGQYF,TGCAGTGCTAGTCCTCCCCTCAGGGGCCCGGGGCAGTACTTC,-,TRBV20-1,TRBJ2-7,-